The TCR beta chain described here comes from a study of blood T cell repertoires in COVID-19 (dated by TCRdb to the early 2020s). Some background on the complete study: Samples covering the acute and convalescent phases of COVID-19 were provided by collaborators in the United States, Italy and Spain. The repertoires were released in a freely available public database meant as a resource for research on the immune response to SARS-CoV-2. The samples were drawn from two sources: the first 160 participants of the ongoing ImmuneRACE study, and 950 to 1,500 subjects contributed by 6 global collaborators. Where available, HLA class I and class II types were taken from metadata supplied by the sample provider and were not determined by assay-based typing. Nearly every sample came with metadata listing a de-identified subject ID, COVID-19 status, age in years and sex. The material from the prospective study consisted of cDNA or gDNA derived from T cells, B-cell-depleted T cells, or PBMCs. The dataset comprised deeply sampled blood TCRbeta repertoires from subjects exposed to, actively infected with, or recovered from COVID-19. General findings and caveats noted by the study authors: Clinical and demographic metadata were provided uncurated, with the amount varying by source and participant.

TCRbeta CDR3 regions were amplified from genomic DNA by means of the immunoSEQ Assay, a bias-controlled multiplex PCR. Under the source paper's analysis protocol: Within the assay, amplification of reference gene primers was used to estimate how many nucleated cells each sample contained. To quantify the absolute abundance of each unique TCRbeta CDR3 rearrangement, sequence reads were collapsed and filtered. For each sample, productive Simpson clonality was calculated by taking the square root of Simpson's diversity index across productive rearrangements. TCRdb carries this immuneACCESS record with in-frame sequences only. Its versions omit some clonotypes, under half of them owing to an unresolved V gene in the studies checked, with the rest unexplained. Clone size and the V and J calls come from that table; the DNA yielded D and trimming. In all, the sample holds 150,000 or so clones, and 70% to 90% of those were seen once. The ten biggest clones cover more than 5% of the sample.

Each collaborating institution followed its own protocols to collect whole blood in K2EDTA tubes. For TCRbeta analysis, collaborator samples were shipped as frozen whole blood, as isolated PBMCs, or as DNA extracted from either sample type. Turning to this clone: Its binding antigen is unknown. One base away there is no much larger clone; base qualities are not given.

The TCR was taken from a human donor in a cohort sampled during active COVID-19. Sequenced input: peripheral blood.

CDR3 protein: CASSLSGKNTEAFF. The nucleotide sequence is TGTGCCAGCAGCTTATCAGGGAAAAACACTGAAGCTTTCTTT. Recombination joined TRBV11-1 with TRBJ1-1, with TRBD1 tentatively as D gene (5 bases match). Trimming takes 2 bases from V and 2 bases from J, and the germline ends sit 9 bases apart. The CDR3, from cysteine to phenylalanine, totals 14 residues. Of all the DNA, just the CDR3 is kept, 42 bases in frame from base 1. From a lookup of the germline V gene (reference sequence), CDR1 and CDR2 are SGHAT and FQDESV.